This is a list of T cell receptor beta chains from one sample in a study of Ad26.COV2.S vaccination and SARS-CoV-2 variants. This table comes from immunoSEQ multiplex PCR, and its TCRdb copy is limited to in-frame clones, with some not included. In the table there are 300,000 to 450,000 clones, roughly 85% of which are singletons. The specimen comprised peripheral blood, sampled in a trial of Ad26.COV2.S vaccine versus placebo. These receptors were taken from a person aged 18 to 65 who received the Ad26.COV2.S COVID-19 vaccine or a placebo. CDR3s include the opening cysteine and the closing phenylalanine or tryptophan. The order of the fields is D gene, clone size, J gene, V gene, CDR3 protein, CDR3 DNA. The D gene is left open where the match is weak. Not all rows give a size; the values are once, few, many and, for expanded clones, a class.

- | - | TRBJ2-2 | TRBV12-3/TRBV12-4 | CASSPDTGELFF | TGTGCCAGCAGTCCCGACACCGGGGAGCTGTTTTTT
- | - | TRBJ1-1 | TRBV29-1 | CSAGPILGNTEAFF | TGCAGCGCTGGGCCCATCCTAGGAAACACTGAAGCTTTCTTT
- | - | TRBJ2-1 | TRBV27 | CASSFRDTAMNEQFF | TGTGCCAGCAGTTTTCGGGACACAGCAATGAATGAGCAGTTCTTC
- | - | TRBJ1-2 | TRBV11-2 | CASSALSGSGYTF | TGTGCCAGCAGCGCCCTCAGTGGGTCTGGCTACACCTTC
- | - | TRBJ2-7 | TRBV7-9 | CASSLVRVPYEQYF | TGTGCCAGCAGCTTAGTGCGGGTACCCTACGAGCAGTACTTC
- | - | TRBJ1-1 | TRBV5-4 | CASSLRGKTEAFF | TGTGCCAGCAGCTTGCGGGGTAAGACTGAAGCTTTCTTT
- | - | TRBJ1-3 | TRBV7-9 | CASSSGPTSGNTIYF | TGTGCCAGCAGCTCCGGACCGACCTCTGGAAACACCATATATTTT
TRBD1 | - | TRBJ2-7 | TRBV18 | CASSPGQNYEQYF | TGTGCCAGCTCACCGGGACAGAATTACGAGCAGTACTTC
TRBD1 | - | TRBJ1-2 | TRBV6-1 | CASSEQGDYGYTF | TGTGCCAGCAGTGAACAGGGGGACTATGGCTACACCTTC
- | - | TRBJ2-3 | TRBV6-1 | CASSEQGGTDTQYF | TGTGCCAGCAGTGAGCAGGGGGGGACAGATACGCAGTATTTT
- | - | TRBJ2-7 | TRBV9 | CASSVADGGTYEQYF | TGTGCCAGCAGCGTAGCCGACGGGGGAACCTACGAGCAGTACTTC
- | - | TRBJ1-3 | TRBV20-1 | CSASGRATGNTIYF | TGCAGTGCTAGTGGCAGGGCGACCGGAAACACCATATATTTT
TRBD2 | once | TRBJ2-5 | TRBV24-1 | CATSETSGRSSQETQYF | TGTGCCACTTCCGAGACTAGCGGGAGGAGTAGCCAAGAGACCCAGTACTTC
- | - | TRBJ1-2 | TRBV27 | CASSYAGPKGGYTF | TGTGCCAGCAGTTATGCAGGACCCAAGGGGGGCTACACCTTC
TRBD1 | - | TRBJ2-2 | TRBV5-1 | CASATAGQGNIGTGELFF | TGCGCCAGCGCGACCGCTGGACAGGGGAATATAGGCACCGGGGAGCTGTTTTTT
TRBD2 | - | TRBJ2-5 | TRBV7-9 | CASSLDLGLAGYQETQYF | TGTGCCAGCAGCTTAGACCTGGGACTAGCGGGGTACCAAGAGACCCAGTACTTC
- | - | TRBJ2-5 | TRBV7-2 | CASSFRTRGETQYF | TGTGCCAGCAGCTTCAGGACCCGCGGAGAGACCCAGTACTTC
TRBD2 | - | TRBJ2-1 | TRBV11-2 | CASSTHRTSGGSSYNEQFF | TGTGCCAGCAGCACACATCGGACTAGCGGGGGGAGCTCCTACAATGAGCAGTTCTTC
- | once | TRBJ2-2 | TRBV11-3 | CASSPPGGGTGELFF | TGTGCCAGCAGCCCTCCTGGGGGCGGAACCGGGGAGCTGTTTTTT
- | - | TRBJ1-6 | TRBV25-1 | CASSALVGQYSPLHF | TGTGCCAGCAGTGCCCTAGTGGGACAATATTCACCCCTCCACTTT
TRBD2 | - | TRBJ2-7 | TRBV9 | CASSVAGGGTYEQYF | TGTGCCAGCAGCGTAGCGGGGGGAGGTACCTACGAGCAGTACTTC
- | - | TRBJ2-7 | TRBV11-2 | CASSLVTQTSSYEQYF | TGTGCCAGCAGCTTAGTCACACAGACTAGTTCCTACGAGCAGTACTTC
TRBD2 | - | TRBJ2-3 | TRBV5-5 | CASSLPQLAGGPDTQYF | TGTGCCAGCAGCTTGCCCCAGCTAGCGGGAGGCCCAGATACGCAGTATTTT
- | - | TRBJ1-2 | TRBV9 | CASNTATGPYGYTF | TGTGCCAGCAATACAGCCACCGGTCCCTATGGCTACACCTTC
- | - | TRBJ1-5 | TRBV12-2 | CASRPPGRGGYQPQHF | TGTGCAAGTCGCCCCCCGGGCAGGGGAGGTTATCAGCCCCAGCATTTT
TRBD1 | once | TRBJ2-7 | TRBV4-1 | CASSERGQSESYEQYF | TGCGCCAGCAGCGAGAGGGGACAGTCAGAATCCTACGAGCAGTACTTC
- | - | TRBJ1-1 | TRBV6-2/TRBV6-3 | CASSPGGARRTEAFF | TGTGCCAGCAGCCCGGGGGGGGCGAGGAGGACTGAAGCTTTCTTT
- | - | TRBJ2-2 | TRBV5-4 | CASSRDQPVAGELFF | TGTGCCAGCAGCCGGGACCAGCCGGTAGCCGGGGAGCTGTTTTTT
- | - | TRBJ2-3 | TRBV4-3 | CASSLGDTQYF | TGCGCCAGCAGCCTGGGAGATACGCAGTATTTT
- | - | TRBJ2-4 | TRBV5-1 | CASSLDPGENIQYF | TGCGCCAGCAGCTTGGATCCAGGAGAAAACATTCAGTACTTC
- | - | TRBJ2-1 | TRBV5-1 | CASSLVRGNEQFF | TGCGCCAGCAGCTTGGTTAGGGGGAATGAGCAGTTCTTC